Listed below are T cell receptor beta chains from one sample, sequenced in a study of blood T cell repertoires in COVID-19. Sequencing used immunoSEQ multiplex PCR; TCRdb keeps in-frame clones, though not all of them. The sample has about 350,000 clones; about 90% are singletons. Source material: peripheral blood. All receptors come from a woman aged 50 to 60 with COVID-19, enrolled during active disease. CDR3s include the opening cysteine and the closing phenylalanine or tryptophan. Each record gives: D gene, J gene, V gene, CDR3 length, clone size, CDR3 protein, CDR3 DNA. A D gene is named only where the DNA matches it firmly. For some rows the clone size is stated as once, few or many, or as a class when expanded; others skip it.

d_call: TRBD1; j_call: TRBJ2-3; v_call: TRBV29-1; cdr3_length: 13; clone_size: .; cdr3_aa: CSAITGVTDTQYF; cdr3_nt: TGCAGCGCTATAACAGGGGTCACAGATACGCAGTATTTT
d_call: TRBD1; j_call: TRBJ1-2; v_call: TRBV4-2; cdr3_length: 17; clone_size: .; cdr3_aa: CASSQGDRGSPNYGYTF; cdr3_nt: TGTGCCAGCAGCCAAGGGGACAGGGGGAGTCCTAACTATGGCTACACCTTC
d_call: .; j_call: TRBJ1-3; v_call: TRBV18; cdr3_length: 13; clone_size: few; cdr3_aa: CASLQAHGNTIYF; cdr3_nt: TGTGCCAGCTTACAGGCCCATGGAAACACCATATATTTT
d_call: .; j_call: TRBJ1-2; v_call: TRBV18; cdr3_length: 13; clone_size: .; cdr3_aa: CASSPRGDYGYTF; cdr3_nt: TGTGCCAGCTCACCGCGGGGGGACTATGGCTACACCTTC
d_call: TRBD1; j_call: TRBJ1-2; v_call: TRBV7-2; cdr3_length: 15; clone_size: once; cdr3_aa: CASSIIWTGSDGYTF; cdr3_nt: TGTGCCAGCAGCATAATCTGGACAGGGTCGGATGGCTACACCTTC
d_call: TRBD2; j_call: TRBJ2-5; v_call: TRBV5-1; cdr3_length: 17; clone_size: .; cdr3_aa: CASSLAMRLAGEETQYF; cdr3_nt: TGCGCCAGCAGCTTGGCCATGCGACTAGCGGGAGAAGAGACCCAGTACTTC
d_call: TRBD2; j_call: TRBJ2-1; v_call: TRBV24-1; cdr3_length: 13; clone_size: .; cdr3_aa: CATSAAGVQEQFF; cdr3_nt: TGTGCCACCAGTGCAGCGGGAGTACAAGAGCAGTTCTTC
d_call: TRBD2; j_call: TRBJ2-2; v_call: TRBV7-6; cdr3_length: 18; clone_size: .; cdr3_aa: CASSLARGLAGNTGELFF; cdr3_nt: TGTGCCAGCAGCTTAGCGCGTGGACTAGCGGGTAACACCGGGGAGCTGTTTTTT
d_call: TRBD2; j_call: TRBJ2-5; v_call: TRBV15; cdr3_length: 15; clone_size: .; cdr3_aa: CATTHGGRAGETQYF; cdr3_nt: TGTGCCACCACCCACGGCGGGAGGGCGGGAGAGACCCAGTACTTC
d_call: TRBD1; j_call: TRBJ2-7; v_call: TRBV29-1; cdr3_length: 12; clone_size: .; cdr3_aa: CSVLGQGYEQYF; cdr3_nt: TGCAGCGTATTGGGACAGGGATACGAGCAGTACTTC